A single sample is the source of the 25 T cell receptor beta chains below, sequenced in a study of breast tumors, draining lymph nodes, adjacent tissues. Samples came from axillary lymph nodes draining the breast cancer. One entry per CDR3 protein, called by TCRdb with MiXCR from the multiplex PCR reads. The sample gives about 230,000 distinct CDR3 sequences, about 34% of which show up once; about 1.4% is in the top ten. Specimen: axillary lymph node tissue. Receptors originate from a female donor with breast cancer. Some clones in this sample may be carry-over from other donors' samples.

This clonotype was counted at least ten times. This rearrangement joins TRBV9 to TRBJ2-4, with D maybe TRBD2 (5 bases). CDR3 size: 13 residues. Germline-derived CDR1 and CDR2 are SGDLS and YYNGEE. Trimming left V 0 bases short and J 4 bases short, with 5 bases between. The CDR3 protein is CASSVGGKNIQYF. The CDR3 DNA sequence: TGTGCCAGCAGCGTAGGAGGGAAAAACATTCAGTACTTC.

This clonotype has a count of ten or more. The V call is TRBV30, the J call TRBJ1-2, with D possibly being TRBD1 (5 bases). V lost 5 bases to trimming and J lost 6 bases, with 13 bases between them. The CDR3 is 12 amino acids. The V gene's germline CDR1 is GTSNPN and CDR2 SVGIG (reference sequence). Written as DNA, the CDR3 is TGTGCCTGGTCCCGGGACCTCAATGGCTACACCTTC. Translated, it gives CAWSRDLNGYTF.

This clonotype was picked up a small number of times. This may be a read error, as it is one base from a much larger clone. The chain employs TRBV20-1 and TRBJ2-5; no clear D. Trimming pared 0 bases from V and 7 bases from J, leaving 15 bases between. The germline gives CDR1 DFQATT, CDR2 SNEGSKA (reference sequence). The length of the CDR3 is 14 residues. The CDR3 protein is CSARESSWAATQYF. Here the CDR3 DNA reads TGCAGTGCTAGAGAGTCTAGTTGGGCTGCGACCCAGTACTTC.

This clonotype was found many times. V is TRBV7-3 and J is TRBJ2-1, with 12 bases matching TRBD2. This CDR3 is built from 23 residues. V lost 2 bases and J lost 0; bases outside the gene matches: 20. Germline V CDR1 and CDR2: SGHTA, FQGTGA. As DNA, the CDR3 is TGTGCCAGCAGCTTAGCACCCCCCGCCGTGGCTAGCGGGAGGGCTTCCTCCTACAATGAGCAGTTCTTC. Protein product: CASSLAPPAVASGRASSYNEQFF.

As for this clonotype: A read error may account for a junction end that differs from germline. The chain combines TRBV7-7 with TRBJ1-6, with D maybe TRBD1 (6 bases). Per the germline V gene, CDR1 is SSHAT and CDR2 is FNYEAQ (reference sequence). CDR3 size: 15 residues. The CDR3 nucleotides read TGTGCTAGCAGCATTAGCTGGGGGGCGGATTCACCCCTCCACTTT. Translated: CASSISWGADSPLHF. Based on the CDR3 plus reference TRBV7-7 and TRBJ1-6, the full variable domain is GAGVSQSPRYKVTKRGQDVTLRCDPISSHATLYWYQQALGQGPEFLTYFNYEAQPDKSGLPSDRFSAERPEGSISTLTIQRTEQRDSAMYRCASSISWGADSPLHFGNGTRLTVT.

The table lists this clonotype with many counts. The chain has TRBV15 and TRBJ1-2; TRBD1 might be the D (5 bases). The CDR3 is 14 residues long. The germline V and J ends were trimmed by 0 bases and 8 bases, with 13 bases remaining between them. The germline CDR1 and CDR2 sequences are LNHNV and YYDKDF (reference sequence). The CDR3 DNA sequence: TGTGCCACCAGCAGAGACCGAGGGGTTGGGGGCTACACCTTC. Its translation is CATSRDRGVGGYTF.

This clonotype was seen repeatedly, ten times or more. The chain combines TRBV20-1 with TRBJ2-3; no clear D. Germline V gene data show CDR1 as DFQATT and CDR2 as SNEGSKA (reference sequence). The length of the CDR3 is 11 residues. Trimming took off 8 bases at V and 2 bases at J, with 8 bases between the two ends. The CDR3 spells CSSGLTDTQYF. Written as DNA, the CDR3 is TGCAGTTCCGGGCTCACAGATACGCAGTATTTT.

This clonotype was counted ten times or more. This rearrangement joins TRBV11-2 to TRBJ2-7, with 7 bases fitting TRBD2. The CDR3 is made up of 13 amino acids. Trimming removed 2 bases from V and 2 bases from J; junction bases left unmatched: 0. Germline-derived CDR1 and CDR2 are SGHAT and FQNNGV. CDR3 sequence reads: CASSLREAYEQYF. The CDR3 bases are TGTGCCAGCAGCTTACGGGAGGCCTACGAGCAGTACTTC. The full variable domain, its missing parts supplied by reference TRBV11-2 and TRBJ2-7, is EAGVAQSPRYKIIEKRQSVAFWCNPISGHATLYWYQQILGQGPKLLIQFQNNGVVDDSQLPKDRFSAERLKGVDSTLKIQPAKLEDSAVYLCASSLREAYEQYFGPGTRLTVT.

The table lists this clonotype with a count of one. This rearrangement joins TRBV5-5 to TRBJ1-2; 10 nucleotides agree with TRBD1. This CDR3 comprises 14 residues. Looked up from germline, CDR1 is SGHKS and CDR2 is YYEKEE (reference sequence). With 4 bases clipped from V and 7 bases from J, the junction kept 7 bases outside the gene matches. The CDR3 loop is CASSLGTGVGGYTF. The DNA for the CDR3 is TGTGCCAGCAGCCTAGGGACAGGGGTAGGTGGCTACACCTTC.

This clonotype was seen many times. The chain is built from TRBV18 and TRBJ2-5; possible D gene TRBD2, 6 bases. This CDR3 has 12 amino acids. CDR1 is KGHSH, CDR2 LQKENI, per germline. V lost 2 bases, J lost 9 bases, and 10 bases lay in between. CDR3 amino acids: CASSPTGLPQYF. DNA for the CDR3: TGTGCCAGCTCACCAACAGGACTACCCCAGTACTTC.

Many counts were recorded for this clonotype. The chain's CDR3 is CATTIQRQSGNQPQHF. As DNA, the CDR3 is TGTGCCACCACCATACAGAGGCAATCCGGTAATCAGCCCCAGCATTTT. The rearrangement links TRBV28 to TRBJ1-5; no firm D call. The CDR3 runs to 16 residues. CDR1 and CDR2 (germline): MDHEN, SYDVKM. V was pared by 10 bases and J by 4 bases, with 23 bases between.

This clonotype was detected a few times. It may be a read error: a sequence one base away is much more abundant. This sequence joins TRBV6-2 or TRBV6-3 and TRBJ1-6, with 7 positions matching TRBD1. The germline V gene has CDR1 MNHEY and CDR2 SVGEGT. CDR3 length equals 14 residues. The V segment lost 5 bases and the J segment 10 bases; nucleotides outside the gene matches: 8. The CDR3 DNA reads TGTGCCAGCAGTCTTGGACAGGTTGGCTCACCCCTCCACTTT. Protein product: CASSLGQVGSPLHF.

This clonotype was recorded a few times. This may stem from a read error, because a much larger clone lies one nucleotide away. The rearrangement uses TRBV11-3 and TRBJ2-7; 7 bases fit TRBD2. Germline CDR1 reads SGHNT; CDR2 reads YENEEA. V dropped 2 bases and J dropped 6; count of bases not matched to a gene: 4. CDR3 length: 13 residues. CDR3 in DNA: TGTGCCAGCAGCTTAATAGCGGGCTCCGAGCAGTACTTC. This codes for CASSLIAGSEQYF.

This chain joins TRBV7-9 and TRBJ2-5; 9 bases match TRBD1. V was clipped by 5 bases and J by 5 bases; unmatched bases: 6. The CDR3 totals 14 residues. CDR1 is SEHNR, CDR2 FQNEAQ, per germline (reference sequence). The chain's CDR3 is CASSGGQGRETQYF. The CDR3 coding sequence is TGTGCCAGCAGCGGGGGACAGGGAAGGGAGACCCAGTACTTC. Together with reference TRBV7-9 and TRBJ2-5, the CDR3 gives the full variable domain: DTGVSQNPRHKITKRGQNVTFRCDPISEHNRLYWYRQTLGQGPEFLTYFQNEAQLEKSRLLSDRFSAERPKGSFSTLEIQRTEQGDSAMYLCASSGGQGRETQYFGPGTRLLVL.

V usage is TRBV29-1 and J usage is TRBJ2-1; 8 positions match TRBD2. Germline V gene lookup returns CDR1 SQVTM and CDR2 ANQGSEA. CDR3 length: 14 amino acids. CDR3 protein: CSPTGTSMQNEQFF. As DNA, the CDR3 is TGCAGTCCAACCGGGACTAGTATGCAAAATGAGCAGTTCTTC.

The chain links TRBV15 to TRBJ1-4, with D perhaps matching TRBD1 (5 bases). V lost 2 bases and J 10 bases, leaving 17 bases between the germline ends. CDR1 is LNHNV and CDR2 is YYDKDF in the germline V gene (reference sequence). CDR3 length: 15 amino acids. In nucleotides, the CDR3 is TGTGCCACCAGCAGACCCCGCACAGGAGGCGGAAAACTGTTTTTT. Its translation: CATSRPRTGGGKLFF. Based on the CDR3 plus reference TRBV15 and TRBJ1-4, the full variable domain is DAMVIQNPRYQVTQFGKPVTLSCSQTLNHNVMYWYQQKSSQAPKLLFHYYDKDFNNEADTPDNFQSRRPNTSFCFLDIRSPGLGDTAMYLCATSRPRTGGGKLFFGSGTQLSVL.

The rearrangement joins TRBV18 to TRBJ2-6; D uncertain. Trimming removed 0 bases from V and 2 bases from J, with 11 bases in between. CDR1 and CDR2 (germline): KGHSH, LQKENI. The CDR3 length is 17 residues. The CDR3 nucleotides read TGTGCCAGCTCACCACCGGTCCAAAAGGCTGGGGCCAACGTCCTGACTTTC. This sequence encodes CASSPPVQKAGANVLTF.

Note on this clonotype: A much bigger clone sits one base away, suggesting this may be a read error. In nucleotides, the CDR3 is TGTGCCAGCAGTCACTCAGGAGGGGGTGTTCGGGAGGGACAGGCCCAGCATTTT. It is translated as CASSHSGGGVREGQAQHF. This chain joins TRBV6-6 and TRBJ1-5, with 8 nucleotides matching TRBD1. Looked up from germline, CDR1 is MNHNY and CDR2 is SVGAGI (reference sequence). This CDR3 is built from 18 residues.

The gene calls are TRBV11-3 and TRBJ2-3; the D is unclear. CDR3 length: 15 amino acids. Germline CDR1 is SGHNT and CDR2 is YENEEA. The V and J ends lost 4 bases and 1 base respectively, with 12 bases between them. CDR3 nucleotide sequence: TGTGCCAGCAGCTCCCAAGGACGACGCACAGATACGCAGTATTTT. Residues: CASSSQGRRTDTQYF.

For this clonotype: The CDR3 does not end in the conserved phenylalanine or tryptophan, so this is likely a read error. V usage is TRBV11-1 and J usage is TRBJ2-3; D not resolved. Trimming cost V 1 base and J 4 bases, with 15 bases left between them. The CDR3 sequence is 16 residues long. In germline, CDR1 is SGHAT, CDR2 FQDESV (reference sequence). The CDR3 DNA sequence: TGTGCCAGCAGCTTAGGCGGAAATCGGCCTGCAGATACGCAGTATATT. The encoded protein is CASSLGGNRPADTQYI.

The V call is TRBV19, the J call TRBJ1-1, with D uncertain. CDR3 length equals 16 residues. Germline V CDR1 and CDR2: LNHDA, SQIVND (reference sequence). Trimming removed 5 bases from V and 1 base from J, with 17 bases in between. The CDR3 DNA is TGTGCCAGTAGTCCCCGAAGAGGATACGGGAACACTGAAGCTTTCTTT. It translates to CASSPRRGYGNTEAFF.

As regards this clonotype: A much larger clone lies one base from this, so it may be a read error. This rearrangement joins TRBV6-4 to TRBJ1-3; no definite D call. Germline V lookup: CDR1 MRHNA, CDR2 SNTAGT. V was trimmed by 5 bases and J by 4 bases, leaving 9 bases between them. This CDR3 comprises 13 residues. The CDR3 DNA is TGTGCCAGCAGTCTCGCCCCGGGAAACACCATATATTTT. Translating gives CASSLAPGNTIYF.

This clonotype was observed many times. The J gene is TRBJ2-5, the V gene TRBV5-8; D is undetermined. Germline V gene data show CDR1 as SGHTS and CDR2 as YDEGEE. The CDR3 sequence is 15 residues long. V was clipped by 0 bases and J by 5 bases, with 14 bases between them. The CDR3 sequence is CASSLAGPAYETQYF. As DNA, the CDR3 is TGTGCCAGCAGCTTGGCCGGCCCAGCGTATGAGACCCAGTACTTC.

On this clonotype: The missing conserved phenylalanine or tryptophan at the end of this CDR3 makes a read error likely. CDR3 sequence (DNA): TGTGCCAGCAGCTTAAGAGAGACTAAAAACATTCAGTACCTC. This sequence encodes CASSLRETKNIQYL. The chain employs TRBV7-8 and TRBJ2-4; D is undetermined. The germline V gene encodes CDR1 SGHVS and CDR2 FQNEAQ. The CDR3 consists of 14 residues. The V and J ends lost 2 bases and 4 bases respectively, with 9 bases between them.

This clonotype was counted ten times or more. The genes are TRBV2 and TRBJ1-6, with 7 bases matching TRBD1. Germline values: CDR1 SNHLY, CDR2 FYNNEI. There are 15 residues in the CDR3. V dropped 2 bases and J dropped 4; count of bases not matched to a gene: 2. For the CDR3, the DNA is TGTGCCAGCAGTGAACAGGGGGTTTATAATTCACCCCTCCACTTT. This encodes CASSEQGVYNSPLHF.